The 29 T cell receptor beta chains below come from one sample, sequenced in a study of T cells in Graves' hyperthyroidism and ophthalmopathy. Template material for amplifying TCR beta CDR3 regions consisted of RNA transcripts. The HTBI primer set was used in a first-round RT-PCR of the TCR CDR3. Using its own MiXCR run on the multiplex PCR reads, TCRdb lists one record per CDR3 protein. The sample yields about 500,000 distinct CDR3 sequences, about an eighth seen once. The sequenced sample consisted of blood. The receptors were gathered from a woman aged 18-35 years with Graves' hyperthyroidism.

This clonotype came up a few times. The chain employs TRBV12-3 or TRBV12-4 and TRBJ2-4; D is ambiguous. This CDR3 contains 14 residues. V lost 5 bases and J lost 2, with 10 bases in between. The CDR3 DNA reads TGTGCCAGCAGTCTAGGGAATTCCAAAAACATTCAGTACTTC. This encodes CASSLGNSKNIQYF.

This clonotype was recorded many times. The CDR3 coding sequence is TGTGCCAGCAATTTGGAGGGCGGCTATGGCTACACCTTC. As protein: CASNLEGGYGYTF. The gene calls are TRBV12-3 or TRBV12-4 and TRBJ1-2, with D unresolved. CDR3 length: 13 residues. The V and J ends lost 7 bases and 4 bases respectively, with 13 bases between them.

This clonotype has ten or more counts. V usage is TRBV29-1 and J usage is TRBJ2-7; 7 bases agree with TRBD1. There are 12 residues in the CDR3. In germline, CDR1 is SQVTM, CDR2 ANQGSEA. V lost 5 bases, J lost 0 bases, and 1 base stayed unmatched. The DNA of the CDR3 is TGCAGCGTTAGGGACAGCTCCTACGAGCAGTACGTC. Protein product: CSVRDSSYEQYV.

This chain connects TRBV5-1 to TRBJ1-1; D is perhaps TRBD1 (6 bases). The V end was cut by 4 bases, the J end by 1 base, with 17 bases between. This CDR3 spans 16 amino acids. The V gene's germline CDR1 is SGHRS and CDR2 YFSETQ. The CDR3 protein is CASSPTLGQENTEAFF. CDR3 sequence (DNA): TGCGCCAGCAGCCCCACCCTGGGACAAGAGAACACTGAAGCTTTCTTT.

The table lists this clonotype with many counts. The chain recombines TRBV27 with TRBJ2-1; a weak D match, TRBD2 (6 bases). Germline loops: CDR1 MNHEY, CDR2 SMNVEV (reference sequence). Trimming took 6 bases from V and 9 from J, leaving 15 bases between them. The CDR3 consists of 13 residues. CDR3 in amino acids: CASSRGGLVEQFF. The CDR3 DNA reads as TGTGCCAGCAGCAGAGGAGGGCTCGTTGAGCAGTTCTTC.

This clonotype appeared many times. The chain joins TRBV19 to TRBJ2-1; D not certain. Germline CDR1 reads LNHDA; CDR2 reads SQIVND (reference sequence). With 2 bases removed from V and 6 bases from J, the gap between germline ends came to 8 bases. The CDR3 length is 13 residues. CDR3 in DNA: TGTGCCAGTAGTATAACAAGATCCAATGAGCAGTTCTTC. Amino acid sequence: CASSITRSNEQFF.

The chain couples TRBV5-6 to TRBJ1-5; D gene uncertain. Trimming removed 4 bases from V and 2 bases from J, with 10 bases in between. Per the germline V gene, CDR1 is SGHDT and CDR2 is YYEEEE. The CDR3 has 14 amino acids. Here the CDR3 DNA reads TGTGCCAGCAGCCAGACATGGGGCAATCAGCCCCAGCATTTT. Encoded protein: CASSQTWGNQPQHF.

There are many counts of this clonotype. This chain connects TRBV19 to TRBJ2-5, with TRBD1 identical over 7 bases. CDR1 and CDR2 (germline): LNHDA, SQIVND (reference sequence). With 6 bases clipped from V and 4 bases from J, the junction kept 8 bases outside the gene matches. This CDR3 contains 14 residues. This CDR3 is CASRHSAGGETQYF. Written as DNA, the CDR3 is TGTGCCAGTAGGCATTCTGCAGGGGGAGAGACCCAGTACTTC.

The sample holds a few counts of this clonotype. J is TRBJ2-1 and V is TRBV19; tentative D call: TRBD1 (6 bases). V was clipped by 3 bases and J by 0 bases, with 12 bases between them. The CDR3 has 16 residues. The germline gives CDR1 LNHDA, CDR2 SQIVND (reference sequence). The CDR3 nucleotides read TGTGCCAGTAGTATCATGGGGGCATCCTCCTACAATGAGCAGTTCTTC. This sequence encodes CASSIMGASSYNEQFF.

This clonotype was observed a handful of times. The chain is built from TRBV7-3 and TRBJ2-1; weak D call: TRBD1 (8 bases). Germline V gene data show CDR1 as SGHTA and CDR2 as FQGTGA. The CDR3 contains 15 residues. V lost 4 bases, J lost 1 base, and 11 bases lay in between. The CDR3 DNA follows: TGTGCCAGCAGCTCACAGGGGGGGTCCTACAATGAGCAGTTCTTC. This codes for CASSSQGGSYNEQFF.

This clonotype was recorded at least ten times. The chain has TRBV12-3 or TRBV12-4 and TRBJ2-1, with D perhaps assigned TRBD1 or TRBD2 (5 bases each). Trimming removed 7 bases at V and 9 bases at J, with 19 bases between. This CDR3 contains 14 residues. The CDR3 nucleotides read TGTGCCAGCAACGTCCCGGGACCAACGGGTGAGCAGTTCTTC. It encodes CASNVPGPTGEQFF.

V and J are TRBV6-1 and TRBJ1-5, with D perhaps matching TRBD1 (5 bases). From germline, CDR1 is MNHNS and CDR2 SASEGT. CDR3 length: 14 residues. Trimming took off 6 bases at V and 4 bases at J, with 13 bases between the two ends. The CDR3 spells CASRLTGGNQPQHF. For the CDR3, the DNA is TGTGCCAGCAGACTCACCGGGGGAAATCAGCCCCAGCATTTT.

This chain uses TRBV5-6 with TRBJ1-1, with D possibly TRBD1 on 5 matching bases. CDR1 and CDR2 (germline): SGHDT, YYEEEE. This CDR3 is 13 amino acids long. Trimming removed 6 bases at V and 0 bases at J, with 9 bases between. The CDR3: CASTQGVNTEAFF. Written as DNA, the CDR3 is TGTGCCAGCACTCAGGGCGTGAACACTGAAGCTTTCTTT. The variable domain in full, with the rest retrieved from reference TRBV5-6 and TRBJ1-1, is DAGVTQSPTHLIKTRGQQVTLRCSPKSGHDTVSWYQQALGQGPQFIFQYYEEEERQRGNFPDRFSGHQFPNYSSELNVNALLLGDSALYLCASTQGVNTEAFFGQGTRLTVV.

The chain combines TRBV24-1 with TRBJ1-5, with a weak D call TRBD1 (5 bases). V was trimmed by 6 bases and J by 9 bases, leaving 14 bases between them. CDR1 and CDR2 from the germline V gene are KGHDR and SFDVKD. The CDR3 runs 13 residues. CDR3 sequence: CATSSSGGRPQHF. CDR3 in DNA: TGTGCCACCAGTAGTTCCGGGGGGAGGCCCCAGCATTTT.

This clonotype has a count of ten or more. The gene calls are TRBV4-1 and TRBJ2-5, with 9 bases lining up with TRBD2. V was clipped by 4 bases and J by 5 bases; unmatched bases: 14. The germline V gene encodes CDR1 MGHRA and CDR2 YSYEKL. There are 17 residues in the CDR3. Here the CDR3 DNA reads TGCGCCAGCAGCCGCCGGGATAGCGGGAGTGTTCCGGAGACCCAGTACTTC. This codes for CASSRRDSGSVPETQYF.

This clonotype was picked up many times. The gene calls are TRBV9 and TRBJ1-5; perhaps TRBD1 as D (6 bases). Germline CDR1 SGDLS, CDR2 YYNGEE. V lost 3 bases, J lost 0 bases, and 16 bases lay in between. CDR3 length: 17 residues. Here the CDR3 reads CASSEGDLGYSNQPQHF. The CDR3 nucleotides read TGTGCCAGCAGCGAGGGGGACCTCGGTTATAGCAATCAGCCCCAGCATTTT. Supplemented by reference TRBV9 and TRBJ1-5, the full variable domain reads DSGVTQTPKHLITATGQRVTLRCSPRSGDLSVYWYQQSLDQGLQFLIQYYNGEERAKGNILERFSAQQFPDLHSELNLSSLELGDSALYFCASSEGDLGYSNQPQHFGDGTRLSIL.

In its sample, this clonotype was seen many times. This chain links TRBV20-1 with TRBJ2-1; 8 nucleotides agree with TRBD1. Germline-derived CDR1 and CDR2 are DFQATT and SNEGSKA (reference sequence). V lost 1 base, J lost 2 bases, and 7 bases stayed unmatched. The CDR3 consists of 16 residues. The CDR3 reads CSARALDRAPYNEQFF. The DNA for the CDR3 is TGCAGTGCTAGAGCCCTGGACAGGGCCCCCTACAATGAGCAGTTCTTC.

This clonotype was detected a few times. The chain has TRBV5-1 and TRBJ2-1; 11 bases line up with TRBD2. The junction had 7 bases not matched to a gene; V was cut back by 0 bases and J by 5 bases. The germline V gene encodes CDR1 SGHRS and CDR2 YFSETQ. CDR3 length: 17 amino acids. CDR3 in amino acids: CASSLALTSGIDNEQFF. The CDR3 region has the DNA TGCGCCAGCAGCTTGGCCTTGACTAGCGGGATAGACAATGAGCAGTTCTTC.

The sample holds a few counts of this clonotype. A much larger clonotype is one base distant, so this may be a read error. This chain joins TRBV11-1 and TRBJ1-1; no reliable D call. The germline V and J ends were trimmed by 1 base and 5 bases, with 8 bases remaining between them. Germline loops: CDR1 SGHAT, CDR2 FQDESV (reference sequence). This CDR3 is built from 13 residues. As DNA, the CDR3 is TGTGCCAGCAGCTTAGGGGAGAAGACTGAAGCTTTCTTT. Protein: CASSLGEKTEAFF.

V usage is TRBV20-1 and J usage is TRBJ2-3, with a tentative D call TRBD2 (7 bases). Germline assignment: CDR1 DFQATT and CDR2 SNEGSKA (reference sequence). CDR3 length: 10 residues. V was shortened by 3 bases and J by 11 bases, with 9 bases between the two germline ends. In DNA form, the CDR3 reads TGCAGTGCTAGGGGAGGGGGGCAGTATTTT. Its translation is CSARGGGQYF.

This clonotype was seen at least ten times. The V and J genes are TRBV7-3 and TRBJ2-3; TRBD2 aligns across 11 bases. The ends lost 2 bases at V and 2 bases at J; junction bases unmatched: 9. The V gene's germline CDR1 is SGHTA and CDR2 FQGTGA. The CDR3 extends over 18 amino acids. CDR3 in DNA: TGTGCCAGCAGCTTACGGGGGGCTAGCGGGAGGTACACAGATACGCAGTATTTT. Its protein product is CASSLRGASGRYTDTQYF.

The rearrangement joins TRBV5-1 to TRBJ1-2, with a tentative D call TRBD1 (5 bases). Germline loops: CDR1 SGHRS, CDR2 YFSETQ. The CDR3 length is 14 residues. Trimming stripped 3 bases from V and 6 bases from J, with 15 bases between. CDR3: CASSSISGGDGYTF. The CDR3 DNA sequence: TGCGCCAGCAGCTCTATAAGTGGGGGAGATGGCTACACCTTC.

To note about this clonotype: A much larger clone differs from this one at a single base, so this may be a read error. The chain joins TRBV2 to TRBJ2-1; 9 positions agree with TRBD1. The CDR3 runs to 14 residues. Germline values: CDR1 SNHLY, CDR2 FYNNEI. The CDR3 bases are TGTGCCAGCACGGCAGGACAGGGGCACAATGAGCAGCTCTTC. This gives the protein CASTAGQGHNEQLF.

This chain links TRBV10-3 with TRBJ1-2; D ambiguous. V was trimmed by 6 bases and J by 4 bases, leaving 9 bases between them. The germline CDR1 and CDR2 sequences are ENHRY and SYGVKD. The CDR3 is 12 amino acids. The CDR3 DNA sequence: TGTGCCATCAGGGGAAGCCTCTATGGCTACACCTTC. Its translation is CAIRGSLYGYTF.

The chain uses TRBV5-1 and TRBJ2-1; 11 nucleotides line up with TRBD2. The CDR3 is 21 residues long. Germline-derived CDR1 and CDR2 are SGHRS and YFSETQ. The V and J ends lost 0 bases and 0 bases, in that order; junction bases with no gene match: 14. The CDR3 loop reads CASSLVSTSGRDFSSYNEQFF. The DNA of the CDR3 is TGCGCCAGCAGCTTGGTCTCTACTAGCGGGAGAGATTTCTCCTCCTACAATGAGCAGTTCTTC.

This clonotype was detected ten times or more. CDR3 amino acids: CASLERGRAFF. The CDR3 bases are TGTGCCAGCCTTGAACGGGGGAGGGCTTTCTTT. This sequence joins TRBV6-1 and TRBJ1-1; D is possibly TRBD1 (5 bases). Germline values: CDR1 MNHNS, CDR2 SASEGT. V was cut by 8 bases and J by 11 bases, with 15 bases left in between. This CDR3 contains 11 residues.

The chain recombines TRBV19 with TRBJ2-7; 13 bases line up with TRBD2. V gave up 9 bases and J gave up 2 bases; unmatched junction bases: 10. Germline CDR1 LNHDA, CDR2 SQIVND (reference sequence). This CDR3 comprises 16 residues. The CDR3 sequence: CASRGLAGSSPYEQYF. The CDR3 DNA sequence: TGTGCCAGCCGGGGACTAGCGGGATCCTCCCCCTACGAGCAGTACTTC. Together with reference TRBV19 and TRBJ2-7, the CDR3 gives the full variable domain: DGGITQSPKYLFRKEGQNVTLSCEQNLNHDAMYWYRQDPGQGLRLIYYSQIVNDFQKGDIAEGYSVSREKKESFPLTVTSAQKNPTAFYLCASRGLAGSSPYEQYFGPGTRLTVT.

There are many counts of this clonotype. The chain uses TRBV5-1 and TRBJ2-7, with 9 bases aligning to TRBD2. V was pared by 2 bases and J by 4 bases, with 4 bases of the junction left unmatched. The CDR3 is made up of 14 amino acids. Germline V lookup: CDR1 SGHRS, CDR2 YFSETQ. CDR3 bases: TGCGCCAGCAGCTTTAGCGGGAGTTCATACGAGCAGTACTTC. Its protein product is CASSFSGSSYEQYF. Supplemented by reference TRBV5-1 and TRBJ2-7, the full variable domain reads KAGVTQTPRYLIKTRGQQVTLSCSPISGHRSVSWYQQTPGQGLQFLFEYFSETQRNKGNFPGRFSGRQFSNSRSEMNVSTLELGDSALYLCASSFSGSSYEQYFGPGTRLTVT.

This clonotype was counted only a few times. The chain recombines TRBV3-1 with TRBJ2-3; 9 bases are shared with TRBD1. The CDR3 loop spans 21 amino acids. Germline CDR1 is LGHDT and CDR2 is YNNKEL (reference sequence). Trimming at V came to 3 bases and at J to 2 bases, leaving 21 bases not matched to a gene. In DNA, the CDR3 is TGTGCCAGCAGCCATGAAGCCGGGACAGGGTCCTCTCGACCGCTCACAGATACGCAGTATTTT. It is translated as CASSHEAGTGSSRPLTDTQYF.